Listed below are T cell receptor beta chains from one sample, sequenced in a study of identical twins. TCRdb fed the 5' RACE reads into MiXCR, producing one record per CDR3 protein. Of about 920,000 distinct CDR3 sequences listed, 10% to 15% were seen once; the top ten hold 1.5% to 2%. The same data also went into a second study, on yellow fever vaccine responses in identical twins.

The specimen was PBMCs. The source is a woman between 18 and 29 years old in good health. Each CDR3 is given with its conserved first and last residue. Only part of the rows carry a size: once, few, many, or a class if the clone is expanded.

>-|TRBV12-3/TRBV12-4
CVSTKGGLSYNEQFF
>few|TRBV5-1
CASSPGQGLSGQFF
>-|TRBV12-3/TRBV12-4
CASSLRGPMNTEAFF
>few|TRBV5-6
CASSLDPPGPEQYF
>-|TRBV11-2
CASSVGGNDQETQYF
>-|TRBV7-9
CASSWGASEAFF
>few|TRBV18
CASSPPARTSQETQYF
>-|TRBV12-3/TRBV12-4
CASTTSGGYTGELFF
>few|TRBV5-1
CASSPRTVGTGELFF
>-|TRBV4-2
CASSQDPGGSGNEQFF
>-|TRBV6-1
CASRRTPGGTDTQYF
>few|TRBV4-2
CASSQERAQETQYF
>-|TRBV7-8
CASKEGVTSYNEQFF
>many|TRBV15
CATSGNSDTQYF
>-|TRBV5-1
CASLSSSGKTDTQYF
>-|TRBV15
CATSRDLAGGDEQFF
>-|TRBV29-1
CSAGGTSGGSGETQYF
>-|TRBV6-1
CASSEHTTGSRRETQYF
>-|TRBV5-1
CASSFETGQETQYF
>-|TRBV25-1
CASSEHGGVRANVLTF
>-|TRBV29-1
CSVTPGTGEGDTQYF
>many|TRBV12-3/TRBV12-4
CASKEDRDLFSNQPQHF
>-|TRBV5-1
CASSLGTSGRLTTDTQYF
>few|TRBV25-1
CASKAGTDNSPLHF
>-|TRBV7-6
CASSLVGTSGTDTQYF
>few|TRBV29-1
CSVVRDQETQYF
>many|TRBV4-1
CASSQEQGGSYEQYF
>many|TRBV12-3/TRBV12-4
CASSLHMNTEAFF
>few|TRBV7-9
CASSPRRLGTDTQYF
>-|TRBV7-9
CASSPSDYPRYNEQFF
>many|TRBV20-1
CSASPTGGEGYGYTF
>few|TRBV6-5
CASSYSSPMTSGGAQYF
>-|TRBV7-9
CASTTKGADGYTF
>many|TRBV2
CASSEQRGSNSPLHF
>-|TRBV27
CASSLSGAAGTQYF
>few|TRBV29-1
CSVGPLTGQETQYF
>-|TRBV6-1
CASRAQGAGANVLTF
>many|TRBV28
CASRGPTGAGDTQYF
>many|TRBV10-1
CASSETGGEQFF
>few|TRBV5-8
CASSSRDSSSYNSPLHF
>-|TRBV27
CASSSPLAGGYEQYF
>-|TRBV27
CASSLSQNYEQFF
>-|TRBV12-3/TRBV12-4
CASNLDSATGELFF
>-|TRBV6-5
CASSYTGQGFRAGYNEQFF
>few|TRBV20-1
CSARVRSNQPQHF
>-|TRBV24-1
CATSDGLSARTDTQYF
>few|TRBV11-1
CASSFAGIGTNEKLFF
>-|TRBV29-1
CSVEGRSTDTQYF
>few|TRBV12-3/TRBV12-4
CASSPPRTRGEKLFF
>few|TRBV20-1
CSARSTSGGFYGTQYF